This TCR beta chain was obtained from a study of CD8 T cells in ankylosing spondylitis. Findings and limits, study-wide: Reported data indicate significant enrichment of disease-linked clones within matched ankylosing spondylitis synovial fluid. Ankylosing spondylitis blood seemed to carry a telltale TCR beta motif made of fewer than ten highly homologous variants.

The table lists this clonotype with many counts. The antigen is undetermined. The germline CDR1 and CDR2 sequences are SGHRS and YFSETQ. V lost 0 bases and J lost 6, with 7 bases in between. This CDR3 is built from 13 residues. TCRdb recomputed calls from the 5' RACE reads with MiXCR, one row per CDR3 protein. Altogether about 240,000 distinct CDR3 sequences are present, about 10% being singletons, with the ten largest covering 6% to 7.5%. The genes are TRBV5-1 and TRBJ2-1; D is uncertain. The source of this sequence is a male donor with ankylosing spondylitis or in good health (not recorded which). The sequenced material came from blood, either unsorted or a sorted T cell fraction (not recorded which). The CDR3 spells CASSLGDLNEQFF. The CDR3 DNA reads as TGCGCCAGCAGCTTGGGAGACCTCAATGAGCAGTTCTTC. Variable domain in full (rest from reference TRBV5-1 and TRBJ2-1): KAGVTQTPRYLIKTRGQQVTLSCSPISGHRSVSWYQQTPGQGLQFLFEYFSETQRNKGNFPGRFSGRQFSNSRSEMNVSTLELGDSALYLCASSLGDLNEQFFGPGTRLTVL.